This passage covers 22 T cell receptor beta chains from one sample sequenced in a study of T cell repertoires in cytomegalovirus infection. MiXCR, run by TCRdb on the reads, gives a single entry per CDR3 protein. The sample includes about 570,000 distinct CDR3 sequences, about 39% of them seen just once. For these TCRs, the target antigens are not known. The specimen was cultured PBMCs, collected from culture after CMV antigen stimulation. The receptors come from a human donor in good health (CMV status not recorded). Some clones in this sample may be carry-over from other donors' samples.

The rearrangement uses TRBV10-3 and TRBJ2-2; 9 nucleotides agree with TRBD1. This CDR3 is built from 15 residues. CDR1 and CDR2 (germline): ENHRY, SYGVKD. The V segment lost 6 bases and the J segment 1 base; nucleotides outside the gene matches: 3. The CDR3 loop reads CAIRRDRENTGELFF. The CDR3 DNA reads as TGTGCCATCAGGAGGGACAGGGAGAACACCGGGGAGCTGTTTTTT.

The chain carries TRBV29-1 and TRBJ2-3; D uncertain. CDR1 SQVTM and CDR2 ANQGSEA come from the germline V gene. The CDR3 has 13 amino acids. V was clipped by 5 bases and J by 3 bases, with 12 bases between them. The chain's CDR3 is CSVTGQATDTQYF. The DNA of the CDR3 is TGCAGCGTTACGGGCCAAGCGACAGATACGCAGTATTTT.

V gene TRBV7-6 combines with J gene TRBJ2-5; D is unresolved. This CDR3 region has 16 residues. V was cut by 2 bases and J by 4 bases, with 17 bases left in between. Germline V lookup: CDR1 SGHVS, CDR2 FNYEAQ. The CDR3 nucleotides are TGTGCCAGCAGCTTAAGGGTAGCCTACTTCGGAGAGACCCAGTACTTC. As protein: CASSLRVAYFGETQYF. Supplemented by reference TRBV7-6 and TRBJ2-5, the full variable domain reads GAGVSQSPRYKVTKRGQDVALRCDPISGHVSLYWYRQALGQGPEFLTYFNYEAQQDKSGLPNDRFSAERPEGSISTLTIQRTEQRDSAMYRCASSLRVAYFGETQYFGPGTRLLVL.

The genes are TRBV4-3 and TRBJ1-2, with D perhaps TRBD1 (5 bases). The CDR3 covers 15 residues. Per germline, CDR1 LGHNA and CDR2 YSLEER. V lost 0 bases and J lost 2, with 10 bases in between. CDR3 in DNA: TGCGCCAGCAGCCAAGATGAGGCAGGGAACTATGGCTACACCTTC. Amino acids: CASSQDEAGNYGYTF.

This clonotype has only one observation. This chain links TRBV11-2 with TRBJ2-3; D might be TRBD1 or TRBD2, each matching 6 bases. V was clipped by 6 bases and J by 8 bases, with 18 bases between them. Germline CDR1 SGHAT, CDR2 FQNNGV. This CDR3 is built from 14 residues. The CDR3 region is CASSSSGGPGTQYF. The CDR3 DNA reads TGTGCCAGCAGTTCTTCCGGGGGCCCCGGTACGCAGTATTTT.

The chain employs TRBV11-2 and TRBJ2-7, with TRBD2 identical over 11 bases. V gave up 8 bases and J gave up 7 bases; unmatched junction bases: 13. The CDR3 covers 15 residues. The germline CDR1 and CDR2 sequences are SGHAT and FQNNGV. CDR3 loop: CASGKSLAGVGEQYF. CDR3 bases: TGTGCCAGCGGCAAGTCACTAGCGGGAGTGGGGGAGCAGTACTTC.

The V call is TRBV5-1, the J call TRBJ1-1; the D is unclear. CDR3 length equals 14 residues. The ends were cut back, 3 bases at V and 1 base at J, with 10 bases in the middle. The germline CDR1 and CDR2 sequences are SGHRS and YFSETQ. The CDR3 is CASSSDPGNTEAFF. CDR3 nucleotide sequence: TGCGCCAGCAGCTCGGACCCGGGGAACACTGAAGCTTTCTTT.

This clonotype was recorded a few times. This chain connects TRBV11-2 to TRBJ2-2; either TRBD1 or TRBD2 may supply D (5 bases each). The CDR3 extends over 15 amino acids. CDR1 is SGHAT and CDR2 is FQNNGV in the germline V gene. V was pared by 5 bases and J by 0 bases, with 10 bases between. CDR3: CASSLSGPNTGELFF. CDR3 bases: TGTGCCAGCAGCCTGTCGGGGCCGAACACCGGGGAGCTGTTTTTT.

This clonotype appeared a single time. This chain connects TRBV20-1 to TRBJ1-1; possibly TRBD1 for D (5 bases). CDR3 length: 10 amino acids. V gave up 5 bases and J gave up 7 bases, with 8 bases separating them. Germline V gene lookup returns CDR1 DFQATT and CDR2 SNEGSKA (reference sequence). CDR3 nucleotides: TGCAGTGCTGGGGACTTTGAAGCTTTCTTT. As protein: CSAGDFEAFF.

The V and J genes are TRBV5-4 and TRBJ2-3; 7 bases match TRBD2. V gave up 6 bases and J gave up 2 bases; unmatched junction bases: 6. CDR3 length: 14 residues. Germline CDR1 SGHNT, CDR2 YYREEE (reference sequence). The chain's CDR3 is CASIQAGLTDTQYF. The CDR3 DNA sequence: TGTGCCAGCATTCAAGCGGGGCTCACAGATACGCAGTATTTT.

The chain couples TRBV16 to TRBJ1-1; D might be TRBD1 (5 bases). The V end lost 1 base, the J end lost 5 bases, and 14 bases lay between the germline ends. Germline V gene lookup returns CDR1 KGHSY and CDR2 FQNENV. This CDR3 has 15 residues. CDR3 in DNA: TGTGCCAGCAGCCAATGGATCAGTGGGGGGACTGAAGCTTTCTTT. Translated, it gives CASSQWISGGTEAFF. The entire variable domain, with the rest obtained from reference TRBV16 and TRBJ1-1, is as follows: GEEVAQTPKHLVRGEGQKAKLYCAPIKGHSYVFWYQQVLKNEFKFLISFQNENVFDETGMPKERFSAKCLPNSPCSLEIQATKLEDSAVYFCASSQWISGGTEAFFGQGTRLTVV.

The rearrangement joins TRBV11-2 to TRBJ2-1, with TRBD2 identical over 12 bases. V shed 2 bases and J 10 bases; nucleotides not matched to a gene: 6. The CDR3 totals 15 residues. The germline gives CDR1 SGHAT, CDR2 FQNNGV. CDR3 protein: CASSLSSGRVGEQFF. The CDR3 bases are TGTGCCAGCAGCTTATCTAGCGGGAGGGTGGGGGAGCAGTTCTTC.

This clonotype showed up just a few times. This sequence joins TRBV4-1 and TRBJ2-7, with D maybe TRBD2 (6 bases). The germline CDR1 and CDR2 sequences are MGHRA and YSYEKL. This CDR3 has 18 residues. The ends were cut back, 0 bases at V and 1 base at J, with 19 bases in the middle. CDR3 protein: CASSQEGYGAGISYEQYF. CDR3 nucleotide sequence: TGCGCCAGCAGCCAAGAGGGCTATGGGGCGGGAATTTCCTACGAGCAGTACTTC.

V usage is TRBV6-2 or TRBV6-3 and J usage is TRBJ2-1, with 7 bases that match TRBD2. Losses at the gene ends were 7 bases for V and 10 bases for J; bases not matched to a gene: 4. The CDR3 has 11 amino acids. The V gene's germline CDR1 is MNHEY and CDR2 SVGEGT. Here the CDR3 DNA reads TGTGCCAGCATTAGCGGGCCCGAGCAGTTCTTC. Translating gives CASISGPEQFF.

This clonotype has just a few counts. The chain carries TRBV19 and TRBJ2-3; 8 bases line up with TRBD2. V trimming: 4 bases; J trimming: 2 bases; junction bases outside the gene matches: 5. The CDR3 loop spans 15 amino acids. Looked up from germline, CDR1 is LNHDA and CDR2 is SQIVND (reference sequence). Here the CDR3 DNA reads TGTGCCAGTAGTACGACTAGCGCCTACACAGATACGCAGTATTTT. Translation gives CASSTTSAYTDTQYF.

The rearrangement joins TRBV6-1 to TRBJ1-2, with 10 bases fitting TRBD1. J lost 4 bases, V lost 5 bases, and 7 bases had no gene match. The CDR3 is 15 residues long. Per the germline V gene, CDR1 is MNHNS and CDR2 is SASEGT. CDR3 coding DNA: TGTGCCAGCAGTCCCGACAGGGGGCTTATCTATGGCTACACCTTC. The encoded protein is CASSPDRGLIYGYTF.

This clonotype was found a few times. The chain has TRBV7-6 and TRBJ1-1, with D perhaps matching TRBD1 (5 bases). This CDR3 spans 14 amino acids. V lost 5 bases and J lost 4, with 14 bases in between. Germline assignment: CDR1 SGHVS and CDR2 FNYEAQ. CDR3 sequence: CASSLASRGTEAFF. Written as DNA, the CDR3 is TGTGCCAGCAGCCTCGCGTCGAGGGGCACTGAAGCTTTCTTT.

DNA of the CDR3: TGTGCCAGCAGAGCTACCGGGACCACCTACAATGAGCAGTTCTTC. It yields the protein CASRATGTTYNEQFF. J is TRBJ2-1 and V is TRBV11-2, with D possibly called TRBD1 or TRBD2 (5 bases each). This CDR3 comprises 15 residues. CDR1 is SGHAT, CDR2 FQNNGV, per germline. Trimming took 6 bases from V and 2 from J, leaving 14 bases between them.

The chain couples TRBV12-3 or TRBV12-4 to TRBJ1-1; no firm D call. Trimming removed 0 bases from V and 3 bases from J, with 5 bases in between. The CDR3 contains 13 residues. CDR3 in DNA: TGTGCCAGCAGTTTAGCGCGTTACACTGAAGCTTTCTTT. Protein sequence: CASSLARYTEAFF.

CDR3 loop: CSAGFTYEQYF. CDR3 in DNA: TGCAGTGCTGGGTTCACCTACGAGCAGTACTTC. This chain uses TRBV20-1 with TRBJ2-7, with D unclear. Trimming removed 5 bases from V and 2 bases from J, with 7 bases in between. The CDR3 has 11 amino acids. The germline CDR1 and CDR2 sequences are DFQATT and SNEGSKA (reference sequence).

The chain has TRBV6-2 or TRBV6-3 and TRBJ1-1; no definite D call. The CDR3 is 14 residues long. Between the trimmed V and J ends, which lost 7 bases and 9 bases, there was a span of 21 bases. The germline CDR1 and CDR2 sequences are MNHEY and SVGEGT. CDR3 sequence reads: CASTLDGSVRKAFF. As DNA, the CDR3 is TGTGCCAGCACTCTAGATGGCTCGGTCAGAAAAGCTTTCTTT.

The chain combines TRBV27 with TRBJ1-4; D may be TRBD1 (6 bases). V lost 7 bases to trimming and J lost 7 bases, with 13 bases between them. CDR3 size: 13 residues. Germline V gives CDR1 MNHEY, CDR2 SMNVEV (reference sequence). CDR3 nucleotides: TGTGCCAGCATGAGGGGGAATTCTGAAAAACTGTTTTTT. It specifies CASMRGNSEKLFF.